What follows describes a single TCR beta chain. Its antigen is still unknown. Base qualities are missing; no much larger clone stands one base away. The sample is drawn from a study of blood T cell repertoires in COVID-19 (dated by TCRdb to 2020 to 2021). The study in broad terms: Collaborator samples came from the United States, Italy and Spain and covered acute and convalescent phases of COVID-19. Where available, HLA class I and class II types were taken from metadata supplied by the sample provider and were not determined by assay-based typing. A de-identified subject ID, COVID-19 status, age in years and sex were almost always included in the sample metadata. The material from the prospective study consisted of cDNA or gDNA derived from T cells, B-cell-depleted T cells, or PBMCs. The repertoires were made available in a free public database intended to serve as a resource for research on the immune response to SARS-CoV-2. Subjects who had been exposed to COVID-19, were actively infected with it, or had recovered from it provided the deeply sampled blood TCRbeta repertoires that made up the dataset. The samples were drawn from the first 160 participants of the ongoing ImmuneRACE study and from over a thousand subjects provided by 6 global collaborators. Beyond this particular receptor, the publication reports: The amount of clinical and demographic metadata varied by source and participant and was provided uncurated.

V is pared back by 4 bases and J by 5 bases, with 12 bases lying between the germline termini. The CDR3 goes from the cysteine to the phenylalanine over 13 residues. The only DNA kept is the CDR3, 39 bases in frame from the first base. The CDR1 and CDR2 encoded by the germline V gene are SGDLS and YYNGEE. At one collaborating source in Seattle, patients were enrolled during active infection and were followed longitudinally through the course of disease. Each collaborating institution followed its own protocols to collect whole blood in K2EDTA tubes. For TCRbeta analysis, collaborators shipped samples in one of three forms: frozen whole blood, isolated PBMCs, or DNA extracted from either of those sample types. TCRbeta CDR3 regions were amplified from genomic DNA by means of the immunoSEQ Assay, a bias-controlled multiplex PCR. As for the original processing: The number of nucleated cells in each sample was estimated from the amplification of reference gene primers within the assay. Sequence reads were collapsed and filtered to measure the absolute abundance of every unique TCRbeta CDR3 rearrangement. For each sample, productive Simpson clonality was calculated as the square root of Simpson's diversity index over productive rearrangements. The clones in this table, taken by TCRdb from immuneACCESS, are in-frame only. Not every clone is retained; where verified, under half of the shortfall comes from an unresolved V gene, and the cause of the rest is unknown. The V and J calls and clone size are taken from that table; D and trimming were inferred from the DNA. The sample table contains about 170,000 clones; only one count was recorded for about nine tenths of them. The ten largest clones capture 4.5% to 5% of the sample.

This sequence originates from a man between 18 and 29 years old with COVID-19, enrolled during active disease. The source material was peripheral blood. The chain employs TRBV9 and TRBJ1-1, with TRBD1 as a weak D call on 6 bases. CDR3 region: CASSPERGTEAFF. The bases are TGTGCCAGCAGCCCCGAGAGGGGGACTGAAGCTTTCTTT.